The source of this T cell receptor beta chain is a study of T-cell memory formation after mild COVID-19. Findings and caveats of the study: CM and EM subsets held most contracting CD4+ clones; EMRA held CD8+ ones. Clones that contracted from day 15 to 85 had balanced CD4/CD8; later expanders were CD4+ biased. The study detected some responding clones in pre-infection memory, suggesting cross-reactive memory joined.

A 5'RACE reaction primed in the constant segment made cDNA libraries of TCR alpha and TCR beta, and these carried sample barcodes and UMIs. TCRdb passed the 5' RACE reads through MiXCR, listing each CDR3 protein once. The data hold 150,000 to 200,000 distinct CDR3 sequences, with under 14% observed a single time. Looked up from germline, CDR1 is SGHRS and CDR2 is YFSETQ. The CDR3 has 13 amino acids. V dropped 2 bases and J dropped 5 bases, with 10 bases sitting between them. As regards this clonotype: Its antigen remains unknown.

Input material: PBMCs or a T cell subset sorted from them (not recorded which). This TCR came from a man aged 18 to 30 who had mild COVID-19 (a few samples of this study predate the infection). Cell type and time point are not known. The rearrangement links TRBV5-1 to TRBJ2-5; D unresolved. This CDR3 reads CASSLEIGETQYF. DNA of the CDR3: TGCGCCAGCAGCTTAGAAATCGGGGAGACCCAGTACTTC.